Each of the 5 T cell receptor beta chains below was sequenced from the same sample in a study of shared clonotypes between healthy human individuals. Only in-frame clones appear in the TCRdb table, and some are missing; sequencing was by immunoSEQ multiplex PCR. The sample lists roughly 2,000,000 clones, about 95% seen once, with roughly 1.2% in the top ten. In the naive CD8 group, cells lacked CD45RO and were positively selected for CCR7, so terminally differentiated effector memory CD45RA+ cells were left out. The sample was naive CD8+ T cells sorted from blood. All receptors derive from a man younger than 35 in good health.

This clone has only one observation. The chain recombines TRBV19 with TRBJ2-2, with D perhaps matching TRBD2 (5 bases). Germline values: CDR1 LNHDA, CDR2 SQIVND (reference sequence). The V gene lost 5 bases and the J gene lost 4 bases, with 11 bases spanning the gap. The length of the CDR3 is 14 residues. CDR3 protein: CASSWRAGTGELFF. DNA of the CDR3: TGTGCCAGTAGTTGGCGGGCCGGCACCGGGGAGCTGTTTTTT.

J is TRBJ2-3 and V is TRBV5-1; D could derive from TRBD1 or TRBD2 (6 bases each). The germline gives CDR1 SGHRS, CDR2 YFSETQ. This CDR3 is 15 amino acids long. The ends were cut back, 0 bases at V and 4 bases at J, with 12 bases in the middle. The CDR3 here is CASSLEGGLSDTQYF. The CDR3 DNA follows: TGCGCCAGCAGCTTGGAAGGGGGGCTTTCAGATACGCAGTATTTT.

The chain recombines TRBV27 with TRBJ2-2, with 7 bases lining up with TRBD1. Germline V gives CDR1 MNHEY, CDR2 SMNVEV (reference sequence). The J segment lost 2 bases and the V segment lost 6 bases, leaving 6 bases of the junction unmatched. The CDR3 spans 15 residues. CDR3 protein: CASSQDRTNTGELFF. For the CDR3, the DNA is TGTGCCAGCAGCCAGGACAGGACTAACACCGGGGAGCTGTTTTTT.

Remarks on this clone: The sample has other DNA sequences that encode this CDR3 too. The genes are TRBV7-9 and TRBJ2-1; no firm D call. Germline V gene data show CDR1 as SEHNR and CDR2 as FQNEAQ (reference sequence). Trimming took off 5 bases at V and 2 bases at J, with 7 bases between the two ends. The CDR3 length is 13 residues. CDR3 DNA: TGTGCCAGCAGCCCTCCTACCTACAATGAGCAGTTCTTC. It specifies CASSPPTYNEQFF.

This rearrangement joins TRBV6-1 to TRBJ1-2; no clear D. V lost 6 bases, J lost 0 bases, and 14 bases lay in between. Germline CDR1 MNHNS, CDR2 SASEGT. CDR3 size: 15 residues. CDR3 coding DNA: TGTGCCAGCAGAGATGTGGGCAAATCTAACTATGGCTACACCTTC. It specifies CASRDVGKSNYGYTF.